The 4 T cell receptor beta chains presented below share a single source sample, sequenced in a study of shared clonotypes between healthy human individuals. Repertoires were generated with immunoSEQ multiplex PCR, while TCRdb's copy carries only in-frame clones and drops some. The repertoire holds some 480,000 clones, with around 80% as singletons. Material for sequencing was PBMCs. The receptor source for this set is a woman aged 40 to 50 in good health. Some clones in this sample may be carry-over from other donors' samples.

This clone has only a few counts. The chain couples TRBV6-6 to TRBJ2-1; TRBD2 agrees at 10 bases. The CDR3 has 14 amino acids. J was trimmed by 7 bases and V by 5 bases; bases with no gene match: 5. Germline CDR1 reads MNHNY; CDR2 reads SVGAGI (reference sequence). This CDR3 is CASSRGTSDNEQFF. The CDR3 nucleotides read TGTGCCAGCAGTCGCGGGACTAGCGATAATGAGCAGTTCTTC.

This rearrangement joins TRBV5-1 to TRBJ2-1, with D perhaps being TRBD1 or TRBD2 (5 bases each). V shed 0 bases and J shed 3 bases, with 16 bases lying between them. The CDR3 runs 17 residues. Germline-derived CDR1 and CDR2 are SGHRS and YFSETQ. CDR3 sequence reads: CASSLVGRGTLYNEQFF. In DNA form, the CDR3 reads TGCGCCAGCAGCTTGGTTGGTCGAGGGACCCTCTACAATGAGCAGTTCTTC.

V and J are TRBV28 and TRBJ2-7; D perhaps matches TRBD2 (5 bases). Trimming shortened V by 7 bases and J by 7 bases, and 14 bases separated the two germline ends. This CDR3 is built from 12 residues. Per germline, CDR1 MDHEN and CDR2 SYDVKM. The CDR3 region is CASTSGFREQYF. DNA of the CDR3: TGTGCCAGCACCTCGGGGTTCAGGGAGCAGTACTTC.

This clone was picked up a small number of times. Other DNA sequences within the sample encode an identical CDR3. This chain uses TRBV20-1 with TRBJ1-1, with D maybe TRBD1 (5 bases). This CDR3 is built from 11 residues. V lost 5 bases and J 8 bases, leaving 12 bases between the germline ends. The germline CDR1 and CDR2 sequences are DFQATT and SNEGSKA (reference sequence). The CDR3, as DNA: TGCAGTGCTCAGAGGGGTAACGAAGCTTTCTTT. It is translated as CSAQRGNEAFF.